This TCR beta chain appears in the sequencing data of a study of early T cells in non-severe SARS-CoV-2 infection. Attachment of unique molecular identifiers was made to individual cDNA molecules. TCRdb ran MiXCR on the 5' RACE reads and lists one entry per CDR3 protein. Of about 60,000 distinct CDR3 sequences listed, 20% were seen once; the top ten hold approximately 16%. Germline CDR1 is SGDLS and CDR2 is YYNGEE. V was cut by 4 bases and J by 3 bases, with 13 bases left in between. The CDR3 spans 15 residues. Note on this clonotype: Its antigen is unidentified.

Study-wide results and limits: Database matching using VDJdb favored anti-spike CD8 responses, with private and CD4 specificities left missing.

The chain is built from TRBV9 and TRBJ1-4, with D possibly TRBD1 on 5 matching bases. The receptor was derived from an adult who was a healthcare worker with PCR-confirmed SARS-CoV-2 infection or an uninfected control (not recorded which). The starting material was whole blood, obtained at baseline. The CDR3 protein is CASSFTGTANEKLFF. For the CDR3, the DNA is TGTGCCAGCAGCTTCACCGGGACGGCTAATGAAAAACTGTTTTTT. The whole variable domain, remainder taken from reference TRBV9 and TRBJ1-4, is DSGVTQTPKHLITATGQRVTLRCSPRSGDLSVYWYQQSLDQGLQFLIQYYNGEERAKGNILERFSAQQFPDLHSELNLSSLELGDSALYFCASSFTGTANEKLFFGSGTQLSVL.